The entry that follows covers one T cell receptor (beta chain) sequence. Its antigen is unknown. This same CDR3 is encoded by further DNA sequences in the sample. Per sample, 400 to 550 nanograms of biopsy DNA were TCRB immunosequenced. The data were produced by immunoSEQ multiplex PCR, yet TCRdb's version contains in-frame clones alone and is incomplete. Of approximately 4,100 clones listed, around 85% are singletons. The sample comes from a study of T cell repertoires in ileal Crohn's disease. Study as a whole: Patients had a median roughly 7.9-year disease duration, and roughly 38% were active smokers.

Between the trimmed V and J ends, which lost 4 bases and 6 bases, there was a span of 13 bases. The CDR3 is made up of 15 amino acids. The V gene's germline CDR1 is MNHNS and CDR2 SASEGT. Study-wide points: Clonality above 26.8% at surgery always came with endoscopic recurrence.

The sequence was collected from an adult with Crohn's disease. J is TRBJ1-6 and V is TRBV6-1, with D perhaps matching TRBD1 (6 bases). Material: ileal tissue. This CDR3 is CASSGDKFSNSPLHF. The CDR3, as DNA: TGTGCCAGCAGTGGGGACAAGTTTAGTAATTCACCCCTCCACTTT.